Presented here are 22 T cell receptor beta chains from one specimen sequenced in a study of blood T cell repertoires in COVID-19. TCRdb keeps only in-frame clones here, not all; method: immunoSEQ multiplex PCR. The data hold 120,000 or so clones, with 88% observed a single time. The material sequenced was peripheral blood. Every receptor here comes from a man in his fifties or sixties with acute or convalescent COVID-19.

This clone was seen a few times. The genes are TRBV5-1 and TRBJ2-7; 7 bases fit TRBD1. The V gene end was trimmed by 3 bases and the J gene end by 0 bases; junction bases not matched to a gene: 3. Germline assignment: CDR1 SGHRS and CDR2 YFSETQ. This CDR3 comprises 14 residues. In nucleotides, the CDR3 is TGCGCCAGCAGCTCGACAGGGACCTCCTACGAGCAGTACTTC. Encoded protein: CASSSTGTSYEQYF.

In nucleotides, the CDR3 is TGTGCCAGCAGTCCCGAGGGGGGGAGGGAGCAGTACTTC. Its translation is CASSPEGGREQYF. The chain combines TRBV28 with TRBJ2-7; a possible D gene is TRBD2 (7 bases). Looked up from germline, CDR1 is MDHEN and CDR2 is SYDVKM. The length of the CDR3 is 13 residues. V was shortened by 5 bases and J by 7 bases, with 15 bases between the two germline ends.

This rearrangement joins TRBV25-1 to TRBJ2-7; 8 nucleotides line up with TRBD1. The CDR3 spans 16 residues. CDR1 and CDR2 from the germline V gene are MGHDK and SYGVNS. The ends lost 1 base at V and 2 bases at J; junction bases unmatched: 7. In DNA form, the CDR3 reads TGTGCCAGCAGTGAATCCCGGACAGGGTTAACCTACGAGCAGTACTTC. Its translation is CASSESRTGLTYEQYF.

The chain is built from TRBV24-1 and TRBJ2-3, with 8 bases fitting TRBD1. The CDR3 consists of 16 residues. In germline, CDR1 is KGHDR, CDR2 SFDVKD. The J segment lost 0 bases and the V segment lost 3 bases, leaving 4 bases of the junction unmatched. This CDR3 reads CATSDQGTGSTDTQYF. DNA for the CDR3: TGTGCCACCAGTGATCAAGGGACAGGCAGCACAGATACGCAGTATTTT.

J is TRBJ2-1 and V is TRBV6-1; 8 bases map to TRBD2. The germline gives CDR1 MNHNS, CDR2 SASEGT. The CDR3 has 17 amino acids. The V segment lost 0 bases and the J segment 12 bases; nucleotides outside the gene matches: 16. CDR3 nucleotide sequence: TGTGCCAGCAGTGAAGCGGAAGGGACCGGGGGGGGAACGGGGCAGTTCTTC. Its protein product is CASSEAEGTGGGTGQFF.

The chain couples TRBV27 to TRBJ2-7; 8 bases agree with TRBD1. The CDR3 runs 16 residues. V lost 2 bases to trimming and J lost 2 bases; unmatched junction nucleotides: 8. CDR1 and CDR2 from the germline V gene are MNHEY and SMNVEV (reference sequence). CDR3 in amino acids: CASSLNRAGQAYEQYF. The CDR3 nucleotides are TGTGCCAGCAGTTTAAATCGGGCGGGACAGGCCTACGAGCAGTACTTC.

The sample holds a few counts of this clone. The chain uses TRBV19 and TRBJ2-1; no definite D call. V dropped 1 base and J dropped 8 bases, with 12 bases sitting between them. Germline V gives CDR1 LNHDA, CDR2 SQIVND (reference sequence). The CDR3 is 14 amino acids. CDR3 sequence reads: CASSIGSMSYEQFF. The CDR3 DNA sequence: TGTGCCAGTAGTATAGGTTCGATGAGCTATGAGCAGTTCTTC.

Written as DNA, the CDR3 is TGTGCCAGTAGTAGCCGGGACAGGGTCTTCGAGCAGTACTTC. Translated, it gives CASSSRDRVFEQYF. V gene TRBV19 combines with J gene TRBJ2-7; 9 bases are a match to TRBD1. The CDR3 loop spans 14 amino acids. The trim removed 4 bases at V and 6 bases at J, leaving 7 bases unmatched. CDR1 and CDR2 (germline): LNHDA, SQIVND (reference sequence).

This clone was counted once. This chain uses TRBV2 with TRBJ2-5, with TRBD2 as a possible D gene (6 bases). There are 14 residues in the CDR3. CDR1 and CDR2 (germline): SNHLY, FYNNEI. V lost 7 bases and J 3 bases, leaving 15 bases between the germline ends. DNA of the CDR3: TGTGCCAGCATCGGGACTCCGCAAAAAGAGACCCAGTACTTC. It codes for CASIGTPQKETQYF.

V and J are TRBV18 and TRBJ2-3, with D hard to call. Trimming left V 6 bases short and J 4 bases short, with 11 bases between. The CDR3 contains 13 residues. Germline V CDR1 and CDR2: KGHSH, LQKENI. The CDR3 is CASSRERADTQYF. The CDR3 region has the DNA TGTGCCAGCTCGCGAGAGCGAGCAGATACGCAGTATTTT.

The gene calls are TRBV12-3 or TRBV12-4 and TRBJ1-1; D is unresolved. The length of the CDR3 is 13 residues. Trimming shortened V by 7 bases and J by 11 bases, and 20 bases separated the two germline ends. The CDR3 loop is CASTATPISGAFF. For the CDR3, the DNA is TGTGCCAGCACTGCGACACCGATCTCTGGGGCTTTCTTT.

This clone appeared a few times. V is TRBV30 and J is TRBJ2-1; TRBD2 matches at 8 bases. CDR1 and CDR2 from the germline V gene are GTSNPN and SVGIG (reference sequence). The CDR3 totals 15 residues. V shed 0 bases and J 5 bases; nucleotides not matched to a gene: 6. The CDR3 here is CAWSVGSGNHNEQFF. The CDR3 DNA follows: TGTGCCTGGAGTGTAGGTAGCGGGAACCACAATGAGCAGTTCTTC. The full variable domain, rest sourced from reference TRBV30 and TRBJ2-1, is SQTIHQWPATLVQPVGSPLSLECTVEGTSNPNLYWYRQAAGRGLQLLFYSVGIGQISSEVPQNLSASRPQDRQFILSSKKLLLSDSGFYLCAWSVGSGNHNEQFFGPGTRLTVL.

This rearrangement joins TRBV30 to TRBJ1-3; no definite D call. V was shortened by 5 bases and J by 0 bases, with 8 bases between the two germline ends. This CDR3 spans 13 amino acids. Per germline, CDR1 GTSNPN and CDR2 SVGIG (reference sequence). The CDR3 coding sequence is TGTGCCTGGGCAGACACCTCTGGAAACACCATATATTTT. The encoded protein is CAWADTSGNTIYF.

The V call is TRBV3-1 (or the pseudogene TRBV3-2), the J call TRBJ1-2, with 7 positions matching TRBD1. CDR1 is LGHDT, CDR2 YNNKEL, per germline (reference sequence). The V segment lost 5 bases and the J segment 4 bases; nucleotides outside the gene matches: 10. CDR3 size: 15 residues. The CDR3 bases are TGTGCCAGCAGCAACAAAGGGGGCGAAGGCTATGGCTACACCTTC. Translation: CASSNKGGEGYGYTF.

V is TRBV30 and J is TRBJ1-6; D might be TRBD1 (5 bases). The germline V and J ends were trimmed by 1 base and 9 bases, with 10 bases remaining between them. The CDR3 is made up of 13 amino acids. The germline V gene encodes CDR1 GTSNPN and CDR2 SVGIG (reference sequence). CDR3 nucleotides: TGTGCCTGGAGTGAGGGAGGGGCTTCACCCCTCCACTTT. It encodes CAWSEGGASPLHF.

DNA for the CDR3: TGTGCCATCAGGGACAGGGGTTCTAGCACTGAAGCTTTCTTT. It specifies CAIRDRGSSTEAFF. This chain connects TRBV10-3 to TRBJ1-1; the match to TRBD1 covers 9 bases. After removal of 6 bases from V and 4 bases from J, the junction contained 6 bases not matched to a gene. CDR1 is ENHRY and CDR2 is SYGVKD in the germline V gene. The CDR3 contains 14 residues.

This clone is a singleton in its sample. The chain couples TRBV2 to TRBJ2-2; tentatively, D is TRBD2 (6 bases). This CDR3 region has 15 residues. Looked up from germline, CDR1 is SNHLY and CDR2 is FYNNEI. Trimming stripped 2 bases from V and 0 bases from J, with 7 bases between. The CDR3 sequence: CASSETSPNTGELFF. In DNA, the CDR3 is TGTGCCAGCAGTGAAACTAGCCCGAACACCGGGGAGCTGTTTTTT.

The CDR3 loop reads CASSYTQGQGTNTEAFF. CDR3 nucleotides: TGTGCCAGCAGCTATACCCAAGGACAGGGGACGAACACTGAAGCTTTCTTT. The rearrangement uses TRBV5-5 and TRBJ1-1; TRBD1 matches at 9 bases. J gave up 1 base and V 3 bases, and 10 bases lay outside the gene matches. Germline-derived CDR1 and CDR2 are SGHKS and YYEKEE (reference sequence). This CDR3 is built from 17 residues. Supplemented by reference TRBV5-5 and TRBJ1-1, the full variable domain reads DAGVTQSPTHLIKTRGQQVTLRCSPISGHKSVSWYQQVLGQGPQFIFQYYEKEERGRGNFPDRFSARQFPNYSSELNVNALLLGDSALYLCASSYTQGQGTNTEAFFGQGTRLTVV.

The chain's CDR3 is CASSPRDRANYGYTF. The CDR3 DNA follows: TGTGCCAGCAGCCCCCGGGACAGAGCTAACTATGGCTACACCTTC. The V gene is TRBV14, the J gene TRBJ1-2; 7 bases agree with TRBD1. The CDR3 has 15 residues. Germline V gene lookup returns CDR1 SGHDN and CDR2 FVKESK. Germline trimming cut 4 bases from V and 0 bases from J; bases unmatched to any gene: 5.

The J gene is TRBJ2-7, the V gene TRBV11-2; TRBD2 aligns across 11 bases. This CDR3 is 16 amino acids long. Trimming took 5 bases from V and 2 from J; bases not matched to a gene: 8. CDR1 and CDR2 (germline): SGHAT, FQNNGV. This CDR3 reads CASSTRALAGAYEQYF. The CDR3, as DNA: TGTGCCAGCAGCACTAGGGCACTAGCGGGAGCCTACGAGCAGTACTTC.

The chain combines TRBV18 with TRBJ1-2; 8 positions match TRBD1. The germline CDR1 and CDR2 sequences are KGHSH and LQKENI. The CDR3 extends over 15 amino acids. V lost 6 bases and J lost 7; bases outside the gene matches: 13. The CDR3 is CASSEGTTGDAGYTF. The CDR3 DNA reads as TGTGCCAGCTCTGAAGGAACGACAGGGGATGCTGGCTACACCTTC. The full variable domain, with the rest looked up from reference TRBV18 and TRBJ1-2, is NAGVMQNPRHLVRRRGQEARLRCSPMKGHSHVYWYRQLPEEGLKFMVYLQKENIIDESGMPKERFSAEFPKEGPSILRIQQVVRGDSAAYFCASSEGTTGDAGYTFGSGTRLTVV.

The rearrangement uses TRBV27 and TRBJ2-7; 11 nucleotides match TRBD2. This CDR3 region has 15 residues. Per the germline V gene, CDR1 is MNHEY and CDR2 is SMNVEV (reference sequence). After removal of 6 bases from V and 6 bases from J, the junction contained 10 bases not matched to a gene. CDR3 DNA: TGTGCCAGCAGCCCTGACCTTGGACTAGCGGGCGAGCAGTACTTC. This encodes CASSPDLGLAGEQYF.